This T cell receptor beta chain stems from a study of T cell repertoires in cytomegalovirus infection. In the study overall: Matching HLA type, along with CMV infection, was indicated by public TCR beta signatures. Points from the study as a whole: Pooled public TCR beta family frequency picked out CMV carriers with the relevant HLA. Dominating the ex vivo response were TCR beta clonotypes that were CMV-specific and HLA-C-restricted.

The ends were cut back, 6 bases at V and 5 bases at J, with 17 bases in the middle. This CDR3 spans 14 amino acids. Looked up from germline, CDR1 is MDHEN and CDR2 is SYDVKM. With regard to this clonotype: Its cognate antigen is unknown.

TCRdb re-called the reads with MiXCR, one entry per CDR3 protein. The sample lists fewer than 550,000 distinct CDR3 sequences, approximately 17% occurring once. The TCR comes from a human donor in good health (CMV status not recorded). Some clones in this sample may be carry-over from other donors' samples. This chain uses TRBV28 with TRBJ2-7; no firm D call. Sequenced sample: CD8+ T cells from PBMCs. DNA of the CDR3: TGTGCCAGCAGCCCTAGTATTCGGGTGGACGAGCAGTACTTC. It codes for CASSPSIRVDEQYF. The full variable domain, with the rest looked up from reference TRBV28 and TRBJ2-7, is DVKVTQSSRYLVKRTGEKVFLECVQDMDHENMFWYRQDPGLGLRLIYFSYDVKMKEKGDIPEGYSVSREKKERFSLILESASTNQTSMYLCASSPSIRVDEQYFGPGTRLTVT.